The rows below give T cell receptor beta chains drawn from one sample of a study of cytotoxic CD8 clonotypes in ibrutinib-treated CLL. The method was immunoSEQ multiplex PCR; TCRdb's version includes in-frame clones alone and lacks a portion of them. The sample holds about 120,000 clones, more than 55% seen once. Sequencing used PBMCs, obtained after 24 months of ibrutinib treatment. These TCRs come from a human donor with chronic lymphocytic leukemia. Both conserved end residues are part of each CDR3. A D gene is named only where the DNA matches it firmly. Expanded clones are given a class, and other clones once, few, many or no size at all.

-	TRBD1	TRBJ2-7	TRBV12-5	TGTGCTAGTGTTCAGGGACAGGGGGTTTACGAGCAGTACTTC	CASVQGQGVYEQYF
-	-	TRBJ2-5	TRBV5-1	TGCGCCAGCAGCTTGGTGGGGGTGAGAAGCTTAGAGACCCAGTACTTC	CASSLVGVRSLETQYF
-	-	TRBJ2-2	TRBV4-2	TGTGCCAGCAGCCAAGATCTACAGGTATACACCGGAGAGCTGTTTTTT	CASSQDLQVYTGELFF
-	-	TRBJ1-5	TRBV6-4	TGTGCCAGCAGTGTCGATAGCAATCAGCCCCAGCATTTT	CASSVDSNQPQHF
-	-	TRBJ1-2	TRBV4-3	TGCGCCAGCAGCCGTCGGGGGCAGGGTAACTATGGCTACACCTTC	CASSRRGQGNYGYTF
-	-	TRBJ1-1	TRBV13	TGTGCCAGCAGCTTAGAAATAGGAGGGGCGAACACTGAAGCTTTCTTT	CASSLEIGGANTEAFF
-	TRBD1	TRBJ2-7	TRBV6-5	TGTGCCAGCACTCCGACAGGGGGGCCCTACGAGCAGTACTTC	CASTPTGGPYEQYF
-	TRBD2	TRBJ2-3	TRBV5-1	TGCGCCAGCAGCTCCCTAGCGGGGTACACAGATACGCAGTATTTT	CASSSLAGYTDTQYF
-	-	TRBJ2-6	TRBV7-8	TGTGCCAGCAGCTTAAGGGACGGCCACGGAGCTGGGGCCAACGTCCTGACTTTC	CASSLRDGHGAGANVLTF
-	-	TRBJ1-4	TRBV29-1	TGCAGCGTTGGGCTACAGGGAGGGAATGAAAAACTGTTTTTT	CSVGLQGGNEKLFF
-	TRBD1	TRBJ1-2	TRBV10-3	TGTGCCATCAGCCGACAGGGGGATAACTATGGCTACACCTTC	CAISRQGDNYGYTF
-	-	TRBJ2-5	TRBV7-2	TGTGCCAGCAGCGTAACTCTAGGGTACCAAGAGACCCAGTACTTC	CASSVTLGYQETQYF
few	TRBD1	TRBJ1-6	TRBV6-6	TGTGCCAGCTGCACTACGCCAAAGACAGGGAATTCACCCCTCCACTTT	CASCTTPKTGNSPLHF
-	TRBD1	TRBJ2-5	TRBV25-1	TGTGCCAGCAGTGCCGCGAGGACAGGGGGCCAGGAGACCCAGTACTTC	CASSAARTGGQETQYF
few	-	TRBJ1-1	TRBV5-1	TGCGCCAGCAGCCTCGGACCAGCTTTTATGAACACTGAAGCTTTCTTT	CASSLGPAFMNTEAFF
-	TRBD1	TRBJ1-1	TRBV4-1	TGCGCCAGCAGCCAATCTAACAGGGGGCCAATTATGAACACTGAAGCTTTCTTT	CASSQSNRGPIMNTEAFF
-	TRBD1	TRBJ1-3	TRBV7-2	TGTGCCAGCAGCTTACAGGGGGACTCTGGAAACACCATATATTTT	CASSLQGDSGNTIYF
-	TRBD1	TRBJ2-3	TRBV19	TGTGCCAGTAGTATCGGACAGGGGGCCAACACAGATACGCAGTATTTT	CASSIGQGANTDTQYF
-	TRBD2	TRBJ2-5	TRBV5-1	TGCGCCAGCATGGAAACAACCGGGACTAGGCAAGAGACCCAGTACTTC	CASMETTGTRQETQYF
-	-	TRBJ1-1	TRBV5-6	TGTGCCAGCAGCCTTAACAGCGGCACTGAAGCTTTCTTT	CASSLNSGTEAFF
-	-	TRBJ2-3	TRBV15	TGTGCCACCAGCAGAGTGGCTAGCGGCACAGATACGCAGTATTTT	CATSRVASGTDTQYF
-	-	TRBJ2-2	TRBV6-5	TGTGCCAGCAGTTACGGCGACACCGGGGAGCTGTTTTTT	CASSYGDTGELFF
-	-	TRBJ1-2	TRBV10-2	TGCGCCAGCAGCGGGCCCGGACAGTCTAACTATGGCTACACCTTC	CASSGPGQSNYGYTF
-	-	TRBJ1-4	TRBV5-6	TGTGCCAGCAGTTACTCGTATACCGTGGGGGAACTGTTTTTT	CASSYSYTVGELFF
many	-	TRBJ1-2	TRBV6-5	TGTGCCAGCAGTAAGGATCGCTATGGCTACACCTTC	CASSKDRYGYTF
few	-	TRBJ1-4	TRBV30	TGTGCCTGGAGCCAACAGGGAGAAGGAAAACTGTTTTTT	CAWSQQGEGKLFF
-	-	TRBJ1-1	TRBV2	TGTGCCAGCAGTGACGAACGGTTGAACACTGAAGCTTTCTTT	CASSDERLNTEAFF
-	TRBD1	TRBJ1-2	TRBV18	TGTGCCAGCTCACCACCAGGGACAGGGGATGGCTACACCTTC	CASSPPGTGDGYTF
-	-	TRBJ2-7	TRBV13	TGTGCCAGCAGCTTAGACCGTACCTACGAGCAGTACTTC	CASSLDRTYEQYF